The 15 T cell receptor beta chains reported below all come from one sample, sequenced in a study of blood T cell repertoires in COVID-19. Sequenced by immunoSEQ multiplex PCR; TCRdb stores in-frame clones only, minus some. The sample has some 17,000 clones; 77% are singletons. Sequences were obtained from peripheral blood. The receptors derive from a man between 65 and 79 years old with COVID-19, enrolled during active disease.

The chain uses TRBV7-2 and TRBJ2-1; TRBD2 is a possible D gene (5 bases). Deletions cut 5 bases from V and 8 bases from J, with 10 bases between. Germline V gives CDR1 SGHTA, CDR2 FQGNSA. This CDR3 region has 12 residues. Here the CDR3 reads CASSLGGDEQFF. For the CDR3, the DNA is TGTGCCAGCAGCCTCGGAGGCGATGAGCAGTTCTTC.

This clone was counted once. The V and J genes are TRBV28 and TRBJ1-1; D uncertain. The CDR3 is 12 amino acids. Trimming left V 1 base short and J 3 bases short, with 3 bases between. Germline V gene data show CDR1 as MDHEN and CDR2 as SYDVKM. The CDR3 spells CASSLLDTEAFF. CDR3 DNA: TGTGCCAGCAGTTTATTAGACACTGAAGCTTTCTTT.

The chain has TRBV4-2 and TRBJ1-4; no reliable D call. This CDR3 is 12 amino acids long. The germline V and J ends were trimmed by 6 bases and 7 bases, with 9 bases remaining between them. Germline CDR1 reads LGHNA; CDR2 reads YNFKEQ. The DNA for the CDR3 is TGTGCCAGCAGGGCAGTTGGTGAAAAACTGTTTTTT. As protein: CASRAVGEKLFF.

This sequence joins TRBV5-1 and TRBJ2-3; a possible D gene is TRBD2 (7 bases). The germline V gene has CDR1 SGHRS and CDR2 YFSETQ. The V end was cut by 5 bases, the J end by 5 bases, with 12 bases between. The length of the CDR3 is 13 residues. CDR3 region: CASSGGGIDTQYF. For the CDR3, the DNA is TGCGCCAGCAGTGGGGGGGGCATAGATACGCAGTATTTT.

The chain joins TRBV2 to TRBJ1-1; 8 nucleotides agree with TRBD1. V trimming: 5 bases; J trimming: 4 bases; junction bases outside the gene matches: 6. Germline V lookup: CDR1 SNHLY, CDR2 FYNNEI. The CDR3 extends over 14 amino acids. The CDR3 reads CASSRQGYFTEAFF. As DNA, the CDR3 is TGTGCCAGCAGTAGACAGGGGTATTTCACTGAAGCTTTCTTT.

This clone was seen a single time. The chain uses TRBV7-9 and TRBJ2-5, with 8 bases identical to TRBD1. Trimming took 0 bases from V and 5 from J; bases not matched to a gene: 5. The CDR3 length is 15 residues. Germline loops: CDR1 SEHNR, CDR2 FQNEAQ (reference sequence). This CDR3 is CASSLAWTGTETQYF. The DNA for the CDR3 is TGTGCCAGCAGCTTAGCCTGGACAGGGACGGAGACCCAGTACTTC. Full variable domain (outside the CDR3, taken from reference TRBV7-9 and TRBJ2-5): DTGVSQNPRHKITKRGQNVTFRCDPISEHNRLYWYRQTLGQGPEFLTYFQNEAQLEKSRLLSDRFSAERPKGSFSTLEIQRTEQGDSAMYLCASSLAWTGTETQYFGPGTRLLVL.

The rearrangement uses TRBV14 and TRBJ2-7; TRBD1 matches 8 bases. Trimming at V came to 2 bases and at J to 2 bases, leaving 11 bases not matched to a gene. This CDR3 has 17 residues. CDR1 and CDR2 (germline): SGHDN, FVKESK. The CDR3 bases are TGTGCCAGCAGCCAATTCCCTCGACAGGGGCCCACCTACGAGCAGTACTTC. Residues: CASSQFPRQGPTYEQYF.

This clone was seen a single time. The V and J genes are TRBV27 and TRBJ2-7, with TRBD1 matching over 9 bases. J gave up 0 bases and V 6 bases, and 3 bases lay outside the gene matches. Germline loops: CDR1 MNHEY, CDR2 SMNVEV (reference sequence). This CDR3 has 14 residues. CDR3 nucleotide sequence: TGTGCCAGCAGGAGACAGGGGGGCTCCTACGAGCAGTACTTC. Translated, it gives CASRRQGGSYEQYF.

J is TRBJ2-1 and V is TRBV10-1, with 9 bases identical to TRBD2. Germline assignment: CDR1 WNHNN and CDR2 SYGVQD (reference sequence). The trim removed 4 bases at V and 7 bases at J, leaving 14 bases unmatched. CDR3 length: 17 amino acids. In nucleotides, the CDR3 is TGCGCCAGCAGTGGACGGGCGGGAGGGCCGACGTGGAATGAGCAGTTCTTC. Protein: CASSGRAGGPTWNEQFF.

The CDR3 bases are TGTGCCACCCACAGGGGAGAGGGCAATCAGCCCCAGCATTTT. Translated: CATHRGEGNQPQHF. The V call is TRBV15, the J call TRBJ1-5, with 7 bases lining up with TRBD1. Germline CDR1 is LNHNV and CDR2 is YYDKDF (reference sequence). J lost 2 bases, V lost 8 bases, and 6 bases had no gene match. The CDR3 spans 14 residues.

V and J are TRBV30 and TRBJ2-5; TRBD1 aligns across 7 bases. The CDR3 covers 13 residues. The ends lost 0 bases at V and 5 bases at J; junction bases unmatched: 3. Germline CDR1 and CDR2: GTSNPN and SVGIG (reference sequence). The CDR3 DNA reads as TGTGCCTGGAGTGTACAGGGGTCCGAGACCCAGTACTTC. It translates to CAWSVQGSETQYF.

The CDR3 reads CASSSRFWEQYF. The CDR3 DNA reads as TGTGCCAGCAGCTCGCGGTTTTGGGAGCAGTACTTC. This sequence joins TRBV5-5 and TRBJ2-7, with D unresolved. V lost 3 bases, J lost 7 bases, and 11 bases lay in between. The CDR3 is 12 residues long. Germline lookup yields CDR1 SGHKS and CDR2 YYEKEE (reference sequence).

V and J are TRBV5-6 and TRBJ1-3; possible D gene TRBD1, 6 bases. The CDR3 is 16 amino acids. Trimming cost V 4 bases and J 6 bases, with 20 bases left between them. Per germline, CDR1 SGHDT and CDR2 YYEEEE. Here the CDR3 DNA reads TGTGCCAGCAGCCGGATATCAGGGGCGCGGGCAAACACCATATATTTT. This gives the protein CASSRISGARANTIYF.

The chain combines TRBV4-1 with TRBJ1-5; D call uncertain. The CDR3 consists of 12 residues. The germline V gene encodes CDR1 MGHRA and CDR2 YSYEKL. The germline V and J ends were trimmed by 0 bases and 9 bases, with 6 bases remaining between them. The CDR3 DNA follows: TGCGCCAGCAGCCAAGAGGAGGGGCCCCAGCATTTT. Protein: CASSQEEGPQHF.

This clone rates as medium-sized. This chain uses TRBV18 with TRBJ2-7; 9 nucleotides match TRBD1. This CDR3 contains 15 residues. Trimming at V came to 0 bases and at J to 6 bases, leaving 6 bases not matched to a gene. Germline assignment: CDR1 KGHSH and CDR2 LQKENI. The CDR3 loop reads CASSPPWTGVGEQYF. CDR3 bases: TGTGCCAGCTCACCACCCTGGACAGGGGTTGGCGAGCAGTACTTC.